This T cell receptor (beta chain) was sequenced during a study of persistence of HIV-infected CD4 T cells. Study details: The sample holds CD4+ T cells responsive to CMV or HIV-1 Gag. Multiple blood draws of up to roughly 200 mL, except two donors with single leukapheresis.

An overlapping HIV-1 Gag peptide pool stimulated these cells at 0.95 to 1 ug/peptide/mL. CD40L-negative CD69-negative CD45RO-high memory CD4+ T cells were sorted as populations depleted of antigen-responding cells. These HIV-1-infected adults initiated suppressive ART in chronic infection. Undetectable plasma HIV-1 RNA below 50 copies/mL lasted at least 4 years. Comment on this clone: What it binds is unknown.

The libraries were made with immunoSEQ version 4 in survey mode. Sequencing used immunoSEQ multiplex PCR; TCRdb keeps in-frame clones, though not all of them. Of about 39,000 clones in the sample, roughly 84% were seen once. CDR1 LGHNA and CDR2 YNFKEQ come from the germline V gene. V lost 4 bases and J lost 3, with 16 bases in between. The CDR3 runs 16 residues. Sequenced here: cultured CD4+ T cells from PBMCs, sampled from a patient who received antiretroviral therapy. This TCR was recovered from an adult with HIV. The donor label of this sample is uncertain. The V call is TRBV4-2, the J call TRBJ1-5, with D possibly TRBD1 on 5 matching bases. CDR3 loop: CASSPSDDRANQPQHF. The CDR3 region has the DNA TGTGCCAGCAGCCCGAGCGACGACAGAGCCAATCAGCCCCAGCATTTT.